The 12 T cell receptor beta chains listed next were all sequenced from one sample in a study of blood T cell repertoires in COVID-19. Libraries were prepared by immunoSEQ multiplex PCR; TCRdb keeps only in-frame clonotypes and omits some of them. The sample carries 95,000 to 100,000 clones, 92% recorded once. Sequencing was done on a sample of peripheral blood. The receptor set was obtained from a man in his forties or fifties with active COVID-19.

The CDR3 bases are TGTGCCAGCAGCCCCTTAAACACTGAAGCTTTCTTT. Its protein product is CASSPLNTEAFF. V and J are TRBV11-2 and TRBJ1-1; D not certain. Germline V gene lookup returns CDR1 SGHAT and CDR2 FQNNGV. Between the trimmed V and J ends, which lost 5 bases and 2 bases, there was a span of 6 bases. This CDR3 region has 12 residues.

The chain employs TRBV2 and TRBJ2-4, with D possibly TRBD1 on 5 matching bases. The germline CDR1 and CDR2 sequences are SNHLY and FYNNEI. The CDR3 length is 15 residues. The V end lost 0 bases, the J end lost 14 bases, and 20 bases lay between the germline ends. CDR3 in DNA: TGTGCCAGCAGTGAAGCTGAGACATCGCCAGGGAATAAGTACTTC. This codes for CASSEAETSPGNKYF.

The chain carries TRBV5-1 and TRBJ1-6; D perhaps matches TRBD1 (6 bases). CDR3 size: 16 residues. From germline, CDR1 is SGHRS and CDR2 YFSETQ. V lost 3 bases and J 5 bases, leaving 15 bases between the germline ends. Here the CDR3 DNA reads TGCGCCAGCAGCTCCTCAGTACCAGGGGATAATTCACCCCTCCACTTT. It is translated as CASSSSVPGDNSPLHF. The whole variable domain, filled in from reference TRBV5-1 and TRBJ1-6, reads KAGVTQTPRYLIKTRGQQVTLSCSPISGHRSVSWYQQTPGQGLQFLFEYFSETQRNKGNFPGRFSGRQFSNSRSEMNVSTLELGDSALYLCASSSSVPGDNSPLHFGNGTRLTVT.

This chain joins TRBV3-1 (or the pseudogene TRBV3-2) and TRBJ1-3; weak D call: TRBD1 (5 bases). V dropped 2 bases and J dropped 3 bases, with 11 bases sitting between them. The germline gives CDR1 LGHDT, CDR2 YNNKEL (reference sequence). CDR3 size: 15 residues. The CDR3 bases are TGTGCCAGCAGCCAAACCACAGGTGGTGGAAACACCATATATTTT. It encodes CASSQTTGGGNTIYF.

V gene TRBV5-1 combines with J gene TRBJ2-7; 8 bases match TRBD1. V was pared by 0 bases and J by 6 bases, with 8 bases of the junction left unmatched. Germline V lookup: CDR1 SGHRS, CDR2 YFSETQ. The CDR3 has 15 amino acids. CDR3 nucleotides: TGCGCCAGCAGCTTGGGGGGTGGACAGGGAGGCGAGCAGTACTTC. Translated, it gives CASSLGGGQGGEQYF.

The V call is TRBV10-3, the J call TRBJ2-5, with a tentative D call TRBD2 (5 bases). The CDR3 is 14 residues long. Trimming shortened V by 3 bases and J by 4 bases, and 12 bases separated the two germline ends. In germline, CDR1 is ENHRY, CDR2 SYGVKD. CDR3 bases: TGTGCCATCAGTGATGCTACTAGTGGAGAGACCCAGTACTTC. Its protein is CAISDATSGETQYF.

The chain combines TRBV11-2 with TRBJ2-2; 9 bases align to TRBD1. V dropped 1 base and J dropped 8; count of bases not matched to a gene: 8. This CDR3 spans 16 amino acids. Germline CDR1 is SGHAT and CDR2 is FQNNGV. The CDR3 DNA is TGTGCCAGCAGCTTAGGGAGGGACAGGGTTTCAGGGGAGCTGTTTTTT. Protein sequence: CASSLGRDRVSGELFF.

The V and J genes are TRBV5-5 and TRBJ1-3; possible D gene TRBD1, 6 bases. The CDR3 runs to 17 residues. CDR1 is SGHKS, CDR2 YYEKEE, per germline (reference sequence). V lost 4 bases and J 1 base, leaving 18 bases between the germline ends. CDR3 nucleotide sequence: TGTGCCAGCAGCAGAAGGGACATTGGAATTTCTGGAAACACCATATATTTT. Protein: CASSRRDIGISGNTIYF.

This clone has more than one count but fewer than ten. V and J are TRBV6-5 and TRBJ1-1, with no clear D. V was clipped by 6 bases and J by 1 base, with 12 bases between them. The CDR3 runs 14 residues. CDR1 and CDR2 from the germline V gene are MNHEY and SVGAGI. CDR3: CASRSPHANTEAFF. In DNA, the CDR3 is TGTGCCAGCAGGAGCCCCCACGCGAACACTGAAGCTTTCTTT.

The CDR3: CASSPDRAGNGYTF. CDR3 in DNA: TGTGCCAGTAGTCCCGACAGGGCAGGTAATGGCTACACCTTC. This chain links TRBV19 with TRBJ1-2; 7 nucleotides line up with TRBD1. The CDR3 is 14 residues long. Germline CDR1 is LNHDA and CDR2 is SQIVND (reference sequence). Trimming cost V 5 bases and J 6 bases; bases outside gene matches: 9.

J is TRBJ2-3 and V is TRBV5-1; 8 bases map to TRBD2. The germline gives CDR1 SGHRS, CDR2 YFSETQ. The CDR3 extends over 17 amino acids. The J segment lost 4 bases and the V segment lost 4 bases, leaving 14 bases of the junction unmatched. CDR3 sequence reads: CASSPPGGRFVADTQYF. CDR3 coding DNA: TGCGCCAGCAGCCCCCCGGGCGGGAGGTTTGTAGCAGATACGCAGTATTTT.

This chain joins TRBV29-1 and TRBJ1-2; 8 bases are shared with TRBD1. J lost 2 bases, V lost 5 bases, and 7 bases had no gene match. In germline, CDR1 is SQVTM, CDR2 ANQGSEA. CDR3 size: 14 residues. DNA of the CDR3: TGCAGCGTTTACCGGACAGGGCTAAACTATGGCTACACCTTC. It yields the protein CSVYRTGLNYGYTF.